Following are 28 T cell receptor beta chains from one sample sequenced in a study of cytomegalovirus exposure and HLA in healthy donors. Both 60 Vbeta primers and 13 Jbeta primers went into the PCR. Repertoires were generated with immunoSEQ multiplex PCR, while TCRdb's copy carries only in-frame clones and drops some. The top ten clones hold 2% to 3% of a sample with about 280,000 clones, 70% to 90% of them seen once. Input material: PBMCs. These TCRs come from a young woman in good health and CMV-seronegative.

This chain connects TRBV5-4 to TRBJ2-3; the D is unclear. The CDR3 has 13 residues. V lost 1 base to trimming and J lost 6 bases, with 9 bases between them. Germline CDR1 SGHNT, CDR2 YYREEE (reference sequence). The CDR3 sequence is CASSLLPGDTQYF. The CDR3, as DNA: TGTGCCAGCAGCTTGCTCCCCGGGGATACGCAGTATTTT.

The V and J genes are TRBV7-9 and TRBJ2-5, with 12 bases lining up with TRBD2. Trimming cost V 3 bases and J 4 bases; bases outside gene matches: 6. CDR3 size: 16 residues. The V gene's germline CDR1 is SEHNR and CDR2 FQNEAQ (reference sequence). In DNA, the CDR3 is TGTGCCAGCAGCTTTCTAGCGGGGGGGAAGGTAGAGACCCAGTACTTC. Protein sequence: CASSFLAGGKVETQYF.

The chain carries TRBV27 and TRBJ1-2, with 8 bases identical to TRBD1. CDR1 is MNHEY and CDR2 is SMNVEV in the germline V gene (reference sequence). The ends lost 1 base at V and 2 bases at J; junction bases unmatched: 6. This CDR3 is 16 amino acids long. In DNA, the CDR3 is TGTGCCAGCAGTTTATTCCCCGGACAGGGAAACTATGGCTACACCTTC. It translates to CASSLFPGQGNYGYTF.

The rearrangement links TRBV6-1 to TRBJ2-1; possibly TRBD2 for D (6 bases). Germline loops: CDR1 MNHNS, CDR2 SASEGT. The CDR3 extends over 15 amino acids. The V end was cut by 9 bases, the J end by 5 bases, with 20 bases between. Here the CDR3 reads CASATGDDTDNEQFF. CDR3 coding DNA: TGTGCCAGTGCTACGGGGGATGATACAGACAATGAGCAGTTCTTC.

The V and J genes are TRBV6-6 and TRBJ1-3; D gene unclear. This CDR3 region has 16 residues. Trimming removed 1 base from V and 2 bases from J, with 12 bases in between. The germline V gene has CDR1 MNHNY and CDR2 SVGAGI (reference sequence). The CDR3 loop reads CASSYWPGGTGNTIYF. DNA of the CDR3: TGTGCCAGCAGTTACTGGCCCGGAGGGACTGGAAACACCATATATTTT.

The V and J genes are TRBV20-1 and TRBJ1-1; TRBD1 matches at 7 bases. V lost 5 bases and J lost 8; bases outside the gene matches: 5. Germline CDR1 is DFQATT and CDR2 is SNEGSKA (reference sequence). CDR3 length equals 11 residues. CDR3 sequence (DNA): TGCAGTGCTGCCCTACAGGGGGAAGCTTTCTTT. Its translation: CSAALQGEAFF.

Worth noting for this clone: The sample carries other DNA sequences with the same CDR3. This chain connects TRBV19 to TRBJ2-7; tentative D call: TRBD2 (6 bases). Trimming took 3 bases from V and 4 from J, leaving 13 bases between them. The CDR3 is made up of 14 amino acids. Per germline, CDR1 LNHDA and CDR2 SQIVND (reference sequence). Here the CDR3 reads CASSIGGAGYEQYF. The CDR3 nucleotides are TGTGCCAGTAGTATTGGAGGGGCAGGGTACGAGCAGTACTTC. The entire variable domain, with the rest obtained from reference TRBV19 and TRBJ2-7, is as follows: DGGITQSPKYLFRKEGQNVTLSCEQNLNHDAMYWYRQDPGQGLRLIYYSQIVNDFQKGDIAEGYSVSREKKESFPLTVTSAQKNPTAFYLCASSIGGAGYEQYFGPGTRLTVT.

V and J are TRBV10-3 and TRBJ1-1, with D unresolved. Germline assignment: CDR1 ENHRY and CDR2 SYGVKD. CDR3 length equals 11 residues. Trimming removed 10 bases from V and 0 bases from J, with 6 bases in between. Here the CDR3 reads CATTVNTEAFF. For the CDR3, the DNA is TGTGCCACCACAGTGAACACTGAAGCTTTCTTT.

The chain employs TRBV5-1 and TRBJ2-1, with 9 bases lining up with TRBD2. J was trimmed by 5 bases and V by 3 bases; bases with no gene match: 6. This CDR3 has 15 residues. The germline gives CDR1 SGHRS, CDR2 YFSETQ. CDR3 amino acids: CASSYSGGDNNEQFF. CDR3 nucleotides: TGCGCCAGCAGCTATAGCGGGGGAGATAACAATGAGCAGTTCTTC.

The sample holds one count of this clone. The CDR3 spells CSVLLRFNTEAFF. The CDR3 DNA reads as TGCAGCGTTCTACTGAGATTCAACACTGAAGCTTTCTTT. The chain joins TRBV29-1 to TRBJ1-1; D is unclear. The CDR3 covers 13 residues. Per the germline V gene, CDR1 is SQVTM and CDR2 is ANQGSEA. V was trimmed by 5 bases and J by 2 bases, leaving 12 bases between them. The full variable domain, completed using reference TRBV29-1 and TRBJ1-1, is SAVISQKPSRDICQRGTSLTIQCQVDSQVTMMFWYRQQPGQSLTLIATANQGSEATYESGFVIDKFPISRPNLTFSTLTVSNMSPEDSSIYLCSVLLRFNTEAFFGQGTRLTVV.

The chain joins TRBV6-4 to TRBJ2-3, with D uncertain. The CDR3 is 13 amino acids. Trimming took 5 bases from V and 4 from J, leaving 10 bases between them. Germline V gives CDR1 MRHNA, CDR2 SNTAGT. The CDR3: CASSYELADTQYF. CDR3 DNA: TGTGCCAGCAGTTACGAACTTGCAGATACGCAGTATTTT.

The CDR3 reads CAISKDPQQTANLGGYTF. CDR3 DNA sequence: TGTGCCATCAGTAAAGACCCCCAGCAGACAGCCAATTTGGGTGGCTACACCTTC. This chain connects TRBV10-3 to TRBJ1-2; TRBD1 might be the D (5 bases). This CDR3 is 18 amino acids long. Trimming took off 5 bases at V and 7 bases at J, with 29 bases between the two ends. Germline V gene sequence: CDR1 ENHRY, CDR2 SYGVKD.

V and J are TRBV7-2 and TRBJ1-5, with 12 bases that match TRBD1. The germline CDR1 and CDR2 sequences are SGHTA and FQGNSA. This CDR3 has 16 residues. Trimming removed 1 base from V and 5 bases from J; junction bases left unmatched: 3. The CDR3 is CASSLVGTGGDQPQHF. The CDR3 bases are TGTGCCAGCAGCTTAGTCGGGACAGGGGGCGATCAGCCCCAGCATTTT.

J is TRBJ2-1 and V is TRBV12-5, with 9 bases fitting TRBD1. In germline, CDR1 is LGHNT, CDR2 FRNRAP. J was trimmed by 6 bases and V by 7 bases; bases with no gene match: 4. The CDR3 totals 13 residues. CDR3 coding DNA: TGTGCTAGTGAGCCGACAGGGGGCAATGAGCAGTTCTTC. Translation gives CASEPTGGNEQFF.

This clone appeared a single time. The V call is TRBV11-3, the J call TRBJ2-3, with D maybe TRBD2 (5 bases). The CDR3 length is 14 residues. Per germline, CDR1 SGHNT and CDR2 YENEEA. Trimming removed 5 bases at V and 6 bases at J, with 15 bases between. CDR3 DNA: TGTGCCAGCAGCCCGGACCCGCGCGGGGATACGCAGTATTTT. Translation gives CASSPDPRGDTQYF.

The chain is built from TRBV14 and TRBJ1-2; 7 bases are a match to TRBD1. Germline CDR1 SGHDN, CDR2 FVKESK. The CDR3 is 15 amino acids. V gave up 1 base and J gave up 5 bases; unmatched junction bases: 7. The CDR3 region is CASSQAEGQSYGYTF. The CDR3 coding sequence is TGTGCCAGCAGCCAAGCTGAGGGACAGTCTTATGGCTACACCTTC.

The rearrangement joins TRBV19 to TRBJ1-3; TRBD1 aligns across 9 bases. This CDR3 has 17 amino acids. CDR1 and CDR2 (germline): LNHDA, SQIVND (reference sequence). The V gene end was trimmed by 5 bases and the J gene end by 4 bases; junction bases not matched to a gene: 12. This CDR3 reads CASSEPGDRVSGNTIYF. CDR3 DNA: TGTGCCAGTAGTGAGCCGGGGGACAGGGTGTCCGGAAACACCATATATTTT.

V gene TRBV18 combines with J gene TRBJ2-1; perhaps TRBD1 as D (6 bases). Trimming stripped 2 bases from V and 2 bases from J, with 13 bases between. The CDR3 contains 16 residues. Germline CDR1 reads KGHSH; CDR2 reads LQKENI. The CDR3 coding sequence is TGTGCCAGCTCACCAAGCAGGGGTTTTACCTACAATGAGCAGTTCTTC. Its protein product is CASSPSRGFTYNEQFF.

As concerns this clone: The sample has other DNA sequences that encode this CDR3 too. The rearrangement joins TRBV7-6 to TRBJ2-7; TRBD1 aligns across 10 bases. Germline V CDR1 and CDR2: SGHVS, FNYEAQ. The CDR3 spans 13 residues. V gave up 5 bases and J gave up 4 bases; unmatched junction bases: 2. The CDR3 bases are TGTGCCAGCAGCCCGGGACAGGGGTACGAGCAGTACTTC. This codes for CASSPGQGYEQYF.

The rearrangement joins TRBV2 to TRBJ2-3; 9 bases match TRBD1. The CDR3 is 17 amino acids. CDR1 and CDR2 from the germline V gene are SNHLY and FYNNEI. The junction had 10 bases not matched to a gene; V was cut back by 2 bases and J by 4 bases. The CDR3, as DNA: TGTGCCAGCAGTGAAAACCTCCCGGGACAGGGAGCAGATACGCAGTATTTT. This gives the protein CASSENLPGQGADTQYF.

CDR3 sequence reads: CASSRVSSYNSPLHF. Here the CDR3 DNA reads TGTGCCAGCAGCCGGGTGAGCTCCTATAATTCACCCCTCCACTTT. The chain combines TRBV7-3 with TRBJ1-6; D gene unclear. From germline, CDR1 is SGHTA and CDR2 FQGTGA. The CDR3 covers 15 residues. V was pared by 5 bases and J by 0 bases, with 8 bases between.

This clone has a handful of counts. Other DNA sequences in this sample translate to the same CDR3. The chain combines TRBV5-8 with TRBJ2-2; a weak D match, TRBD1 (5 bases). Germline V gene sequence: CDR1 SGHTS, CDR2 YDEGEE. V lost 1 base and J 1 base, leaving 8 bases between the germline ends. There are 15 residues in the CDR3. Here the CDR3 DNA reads TGTGCCAGCAGCTTGTTCCAGGGGAACACCGGGGAGCTGTTTTTT. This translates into CASSLFQGNTGELFF.

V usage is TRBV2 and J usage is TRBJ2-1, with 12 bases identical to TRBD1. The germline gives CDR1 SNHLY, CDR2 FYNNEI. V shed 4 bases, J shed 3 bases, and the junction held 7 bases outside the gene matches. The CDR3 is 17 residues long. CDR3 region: CASSGQGTGGFYNEQFF. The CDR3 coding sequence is TGTGCCAGCAGTGGTCAGGGGACAGGGGGCTTCTACAATGAGCAGTTCTTC.

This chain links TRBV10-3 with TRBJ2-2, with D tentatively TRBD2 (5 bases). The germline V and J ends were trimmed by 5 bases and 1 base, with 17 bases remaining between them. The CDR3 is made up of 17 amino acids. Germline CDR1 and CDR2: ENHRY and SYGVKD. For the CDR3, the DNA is TGTGCCATCAGTCCCGGTACGGGAACTATGAACACCGGGGAGCTGTTTTTT. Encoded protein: CAISPGTGTMNTGELFF.

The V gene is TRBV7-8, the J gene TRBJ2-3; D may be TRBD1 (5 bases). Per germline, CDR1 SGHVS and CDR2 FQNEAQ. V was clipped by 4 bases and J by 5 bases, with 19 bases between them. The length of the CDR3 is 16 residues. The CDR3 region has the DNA TGTGCCAGCAGCTCCCGGACCCAGGGTTCGAGAGATACGCAGTATTTT. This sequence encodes CASSSRTQGSRDTQYF.

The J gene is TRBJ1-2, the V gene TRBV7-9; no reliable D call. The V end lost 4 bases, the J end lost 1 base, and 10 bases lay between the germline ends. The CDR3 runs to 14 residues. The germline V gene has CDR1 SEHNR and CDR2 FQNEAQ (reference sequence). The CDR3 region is CASSSLTLNYGYTF. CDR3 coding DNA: TGTGCCAGCAGCTCCCTGACACTTAACTATGGCTACACCTTC. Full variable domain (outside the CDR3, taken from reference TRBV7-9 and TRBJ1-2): DTGVSQNPRHKITKRGQNVTFRCDPISEHNRLYWYRQTLGQGPEFLTYFQNEAQLEKSRLLSDRFSAERPKGSFSTLEIQRTEQGDSAMYLCASSSLTLNYGYTFGSGTRLTVV.

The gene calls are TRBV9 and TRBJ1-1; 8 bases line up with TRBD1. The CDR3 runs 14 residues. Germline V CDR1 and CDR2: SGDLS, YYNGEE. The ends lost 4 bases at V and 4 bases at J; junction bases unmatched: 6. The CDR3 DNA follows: TGTGCCAGCAGCAGCCAGGGGGCGGGCACTGAAGCTTTCTTT. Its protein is CASSSQGAGTEAFF. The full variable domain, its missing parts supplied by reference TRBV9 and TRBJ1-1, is DSGVTQTPKHLITATGQRVTLRCSPRSGDLSVYWYQQSLDQGLQFLIQYYNGEERAKGNILERFSAQQFPDLHSELNLSSLELGDSALYFCASSSQGAGTEAFFGQGTRLTVV.

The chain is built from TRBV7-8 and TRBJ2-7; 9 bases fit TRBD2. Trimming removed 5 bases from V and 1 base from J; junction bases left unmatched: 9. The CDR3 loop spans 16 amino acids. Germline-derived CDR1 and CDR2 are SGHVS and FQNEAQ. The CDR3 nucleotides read TGTGCCAGCAGCCAAGGCCTTGCGGGGGGGTCCTACGAGCAGTACTTC. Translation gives CASSQGLAGGSYEQYF.